This T cell receptor (beta chain) appears in the sequencing data of a study of OX40 agonist ivuxolimab in advanced cancers. Produced via immunoSEQ multiplex PCR; TCRdb's table is partial and in-frame only. This sample has about 37,000 clones, with around four fifths found just once. Excluded were patients having autoimmune disease history or systemic immunosuppression. V lost 6 bases and J 2 bases, leaving 4 bases between the germline ends. This CDR3 has 12 residues. The germline V gene encodes CDR1 LNHNV and CDR2 YYDKDF (reference sequence). Material: CD4+ or CD8+ T cells sorted from blood, obtained in a trial of the OX40 agonist ivuxolimab. The gene calls are TRBV15 and TRBJ2-2; D is ambiguous. This clonotype was sampled from an adult with an advanced solid tumor such as melanoma, head and neck, liver or kidney cancer. This CDR3 is CATSGNTGELFF. For the CDR3, the DNA is TGTGCCACCAGTGGAAACACCGGGGAGCTGTTTTTT.